Below, one TCR beta chain is given with its context. Measured with immunoSEQ multiplex PCR; TCRdb has only the in-frame clones, and not every one. This sample has around 4,000 clones, with over 90% found just once. This entry comes from a study of T cell clonotyping in hematopoietic cell transplantation. Germline values: CDR1 MDHEN, CDR2 SYDVKM. V lost 6 bases to trimming and J lost 2 bases, with 19 bases between them. CDR3 size: 16 residues. V usage is TRBV28 and J usage is TRBJ1-2; D possibly corresponds to TRBD1 (5 bases). The material was PBMCs, obtained 30 days after allogeneic stem cell transplant. This TCR derives from a male patient in his fifties who had an allogeneic stem cell transplant from a related donor, so the T cells may come from the graft donor. Some clones in this sample may be carry-over from other donors' samples. DNA of the CDR3: TGTGCCAGCAGCTCAATTGGGGGAAAACTAAACTATGGCTACACCTTC. Translation gives CASSSIGGKLNYGYTF.